A selection of T cell receptor beta chains follows, all from one sample in a study of T cells after yellow fever vaccination. One entry per CDR3 protein, called by TCRdb with MiXCR from the 5' RACE reads. The sample carries a few hundred thousand distinct CDR3 sequences, around 3.6% recorded once. The source material was PBMCs, sampled on the day of the yellow fever booster vaccination. Every receptor here comes from a man between 18 and 35 years old who received the YFV17D yellow fever vaccine. Each CDR3 is given with its conserved first and last residue. The order of the fields is D gene, V gene, CDR3 length, J gene, clone size, CDR3 protein, CDR3 DNA. The D gene is left open where the match is weak. Only part of the rows carry a size: once, few, many, or a class if the clone is expanded.

>TRBD2|TRBV19|12|TRBJ2-1|many
CASSTSGGQQFF
TGTGCCAGTAGTACATCGGGGGGGCAACAGTTCTTC
>.|TRBV5-1|14|TRBJ1-1|few
CASREGGWNTEAFF
TGCGCCAGCAGGGAAGGGGGATGGAACACTGAAGCTTTCTTT
>.|TRBV4-2|15|TRBJ1-6|few
CASSQEWRGDLPLHF
TGTGCCAGCAGCCAAGAGTGGAGGGGAGATCTACCCCTCCACTTT
>.|TRBV11-2|14|TRBJ2-2|.
CASSHRTNTGELFF
TGTGCCAGCAGCCACAGGACTAACACCGGGGAGCTGTTTTTT
>TRBD1|TRBV7-2|13|TRBJ2-3|many
CASSWGQSDTQYF
TGTGCCAGCAGCTGGGGACAGTCAGATACGCAGTATTTT
>.|TRBV24-1|13|TRBJ2-5|few
CGLQGGEEETQYF
TGTGGATTACAGGGAGGTGAGGAAGAGACCCAGTACTTC
>TRBD2|TRBV7-6|19|TRBJ2-1|many
CASSPAHVAGGPQYNEQFF
TGTGCCAGCAGCCCTGCCCACGTAGCGGGGGGGCCCCAGTACAATGAGCAGTTCTTC
>.|TRBV7-6|13|TRBJ2-7|.
CACSLGLSYEQYF
TGTGCCTGCAGCTTAGGTCTATCCTACGAGCAGTACTTC
>TRBD1|TRBV4-2|17|TRBJ2-2|many
CASSQAVKGQGTGELFF
TGTGCCAGCAGCCAAGCAGTTAAAGGACAGGGAACCGGGGAGCTGTTTTTT
>TRBD2|TRBV6-4|15|TRBJ2-1|.
CASSDRLAGFGEQFF
TGTGCCAGCAGTGATAGACTAGCGGGGTTTGGGGAGCAGTTCTTC
>TRBD1|TRBV7-8|16|TRBJ1-1|many
CASSSPYRGLEPEAFF
TGTGCCAGCAGCAGTCCCTACAGGGGTTTGGAGCCTGAAGCTTTCTTT